This T cell receptor beta chain was identified during a study of cytomegalovirus exposure and HLA in healthy donors. Turning to the study itself: An earlier analysis found some 100 million unique TCR beta sequences from approximately 190 million T cells.

Germline values: CDR1 MDHEN, CDR2 SYDVKM. V was cut by 7 bases and J by 5 bases, with 15 bases left in between. The CDR3 is made up of 15 amino acids. The PCR ran on 60 Vbeta and 13 Jbeta primers. Profiled with immunoSEQ multiplex PCR; TCRdb holds only in-frame clones, not every one. This table has about 120,000 clones, over 60% appearing once. V gene TRBV28 combines with J gene TRBJ1-6, with D perhaps TRBD1 (5 bases). The sequence came from a young man in good health and CMV-seropositive. Sequenced input: PBMCs. DNA of the CDR3: TGTGCCAGCACCCAGGGCTCCCTCAATAATTCACCCCTCCACTTT. As protein: CASTQGSLNNSPLHF.